Each of the 15 T cell receptor beta chains below was sequenced from the same sample in a study of T cells in Graves' hyperthyroidism and ophthalmopathy. TCR beta CDR3 region amplification was performed from RNA transcripts. When the TCR CDR3 underwent first-round RT-PCR, the HTBI primer set was used. TCRdb reprocessed the multiplex PCR reads via MiXCR and lists one record per CDR3 protein. This table holds roughly 520,000 distinct CDR3 sequences, about 24% found once. Specimen: blood. These receptors came from a woman aged 30 to 39 with Graves' ophthalmopathy.

This clonotype was detected a few times. The rearrangement uses TRBV20-1 and TRBJ1-2, with D uncertain. Germline V gene lookup returns CDR1 DFQATT and CDR2 SNEGSKA (reference sequence). The CDR3 loop spans 13 amino acids. V was pared by 0 bases and J by 1 base, with 6 bases between. Written as DNA, the CDR3 is TGCAGTGCTAGAGACGGATTTAACTATGGCTACACCTTC. Amino acid sequence: CSARDGFNYGYTF.

This clonotype has a count of ten or more. V and J are TRBV12-3 or TRBV12-4 and TRBJ1-1, with 9 positions matching TRBD1. This CDR3 is built from 18 residues. V lost 5 bases and J lost 0; bases outside the gene matches: 13. CDR3 sequence reads: CASSLTGGRRVMNTEAFF. The CDR3 coding sequence is TGTGCCAGCAGTCTCACAGGGGGCCGTAGGGTTATGAACACTGAAGCTTTCTTT.

This chain joins TRBV12-3 or TRBV12-4 and TRBJ2-7; D is perhaps TRBD2 (6 bases). CDR3 length equals 13 residues. Here the CDR3 reads CASSSASDAVYTV. DNA of the CDR3: TGTGCCAGCAGTTCCGCTAGCGACGCGGTGTATACTGTC.

J is TRBJ1-2 and V is TRBV20-1, with D possibly matching TRBD1 (5 bases). Germline assignment: CDR1 DFQATT and CDR2 SNEGSKA (reference sequence). Trimming cost V 3 bases and J 8 bases, with 13 bases left between them. This CDR3 is built from 12 residues. The CDR3 region has the DNA TGCAGTGCTAGGAAGGGGAATCAGGGCTACACCTTC. It yields the protein CSARKGNQGYTF.

This clonotype was seen repeatedly, ten times or more. The chain combines TRBV4-1 with TRBJ1-5; TRBD1 is a possible D gene (5 bases). V was pared by 3 bases and J by 3 bases, with 15 bases between. Germline loops: CDR1 MGHRA, CDR2 YSYEKL. The CDR3 has 16 amino acids. The CDR3 here is CASSQIRGDPNQPQHF. The CDR3 region has the DNA TGCGCCAGCAGCCAGATCAGAGGGGACCCCAATCAGCCCCAGCATTTT.

As concerns this clonotype: One junction end does not reproduce the germline sequence, and a read error may be involved. The gene calls are TRBV24-1 and TRBJ1-5; no firm D call. The CDR3 sequence is 13 residues long. Germline V CDR1 and CDR2: KGHDR, SFDVKD. The CDR3 loop reads CVTSGAGNQPQHF. The CDR3 DNA reads as TGTGTCACCAGTGGCGCCGGCAATCAGCCCCAGCATTTT.

There are a few counts of this clonotype. The rearrangement links TRBV20-1 to TRBJ1-2, with a weak D call TRBD1 (5 bases). The V end lost 3 bases, the J end lost 8 bases, and 10 bases lay between the germline ends. Germline V lookup: CDR1 DFQATT, CDR2 SNEGSKA (reference sequence). This CDR3 comprises 11 residues. The CDR3 nucleotides are TGCAGTGCTAGTGACAGCCCAGGCTACACCTTC. As protein: CSASDSPGYTF.

This clonotype has only a few counts. The chain couples TRBV20-1 to TRBJ2-3; D is unclear. CDR3 size: 14 residues. V was shortened by 3 bases and J by 1 base, with 11 bases between the two germline ends. Germline-derived CDR1 and CDR2 are DFQATT and SNEGSKA (reference sequence). CDR3 DNA sequence: TGCAGTGCTAGCCCCCAGTGGGGCACAGATACGCAGTATTTT. Its translation is CSASPQWGTDTQYF.

This clonotype was observed at least ten times. V gene TRBV15 combines with J gene TRBJ1-1, with a possible D match to TRBD1 (5 bases). Trimming stripped 0 bases from V and 3 bases from J, with 14 bases between. Germline lookup yields CDR1 LNHNV and CDR2 YYDKDF (reference sequence). The CDR3 has 16 residues. In DNA form, the CDR3 reads TGTGCCACCAGCAGAGATCTAGTCCTAGGGGACACTGAAGCTTTCTTT. This sequence encodes CATSRDLVLGDTEAFF.

The chain uses TRBV6-5 and TRBJ2-7; D remains unclear. Trimming stripped 0 bases from V and 0 bases from J, with 6 bases between. The CDR3 is 14 residues long. The germline CDR1 and CDR2 sequences are MNHEY and SVGAGI. As DNA, the CDR3 is TGTGCCAGCAGTTACTCGAAAGCCTCCTACGAGCAGTACTTC. Amino acid sequence: CASSYSKASYEQYF.

V gene TRBV4-3 combines with J gene TRBJ1-5, with D uncertain. Germline values: CDR1 LGHNA, CDR2 YSLEER. The CDR3 is 13 residues long. The germline V and J ends were trimmed by 2 bases and 5 bases, with 7 bases remaining between them. This CDR3 is CASSQFPDQPQHF. The CDR3 nucleotides read TGCGCCAGCAGCCAATTTCCGGATCAGCCCCAGCATTTT.

The rearrangement links TRBV5-1 to TRBJ2-7, with 8 nucleotides matching TRBD1. V shed 4 bases and J 2 bases; nucleotides not matched to a gene: 11. CDR3 length: 16 residues. Per the germline V gene, CDR1 is SGHRS and CDR2 is YFSETQ. This CDR3 is CASSVGEKQGAYEQYF. Written as DNA, the CDR3 is TGCGCCAGCAGCGTGGGAGAAAAACAGGGGGCCTACGAGCAGTACTTC.

There are many counts of this clonotype. The chain employs TRBV7-3 and TRBJ2-7; possible D gene TRBD2, 5 bases. The V and J ends lost 3 bases and 0 bases respectively, with 9 bases between them. Germline V gene lookup returns CDR1 SGHTA and CDR2 FQGTGA. This CDR3 region has 14 residues. CDR3 bases: TGTGCCAGCAGCTTGGACTCCCTCTCCTACGAGCAGTACTTC. It encodes CASSLDSLSYEQYF.

This sequence joins TRBV5-1 and TRBJ2-7, with 9 bases that match TRBD1. V lost 7 bases to trimming and J lost 6 bases; unmatched junction nucleotides: 8. Germline CDR1 and CDR2: SGHRS and YFSETQ. This CDR3 spans 13 amino acids. This CDR3 is CASGRDRASEQYF. In DNA, the CDR3 is TGCGCCAGCGGAAGGGACAGGGCGAGCGAGCAGTACTTC.

At least ten counts were recorded for this clonotype. V and J are TRBV27 and TRBJ2-7; 7 positions match TRBD1. Germline-derived CDR1 and CDR2 are MNHEY and SMNVEV (reference sequence). The junction had 3 bases not matched to a gene; V was cut back by 0 bases and J by 4 bases. The CDR3 runs 14 residues. This CDR3 is CASSLSTGFYEQYF. CDR3 in DNA: TGTGCCAGCAGTTTATCGACAGGGTTTTACGAGCAGTACTTC.